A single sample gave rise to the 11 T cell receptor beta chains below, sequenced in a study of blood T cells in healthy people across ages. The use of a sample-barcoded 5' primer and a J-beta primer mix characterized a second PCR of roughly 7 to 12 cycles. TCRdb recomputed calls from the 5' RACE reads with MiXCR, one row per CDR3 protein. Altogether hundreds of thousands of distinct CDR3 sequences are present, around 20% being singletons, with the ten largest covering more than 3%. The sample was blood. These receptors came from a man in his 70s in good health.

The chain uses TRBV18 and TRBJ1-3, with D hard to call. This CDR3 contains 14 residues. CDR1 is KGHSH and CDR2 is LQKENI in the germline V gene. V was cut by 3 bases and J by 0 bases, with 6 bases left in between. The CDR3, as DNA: TGTGCCAGCTCACCGACCGACTCTGGAAACACCATATATTTT. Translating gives CASSPTDSGNTIYF.

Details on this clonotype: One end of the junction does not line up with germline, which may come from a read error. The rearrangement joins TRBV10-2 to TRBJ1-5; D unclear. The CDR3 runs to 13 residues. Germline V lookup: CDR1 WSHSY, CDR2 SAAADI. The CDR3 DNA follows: TGCGCCAGCAGTGAGTCGACTCTTCCGCCCCGGCATTTT. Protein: CASSESTLPPRHF.

The chain's CDR3 is CAIGTNTDTQYF. CDR3 in DNA: TGTGCCATCGGGACTAACACAGATACGCAGTATTTT. The chain links TRBV24-1 to TRBJ2-3, with TRBD2 identical over 7 bases. The CDR3 has 12 amino acids. V lost 11 bases and J lost 2; bases outside the gene matches: 3. Per the germline V gene, CDR1 is KGHDR and CDR2 is SFDVKD.

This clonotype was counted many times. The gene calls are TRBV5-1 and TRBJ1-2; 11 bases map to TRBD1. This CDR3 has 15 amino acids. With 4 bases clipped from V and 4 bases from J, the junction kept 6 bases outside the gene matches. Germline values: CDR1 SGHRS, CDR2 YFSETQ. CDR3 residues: CASSIGQGAGYGYTF. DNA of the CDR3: TGCGCCAGCAGCATCGGACAGGGGGCGGGCTATGGCTACACCTTC.

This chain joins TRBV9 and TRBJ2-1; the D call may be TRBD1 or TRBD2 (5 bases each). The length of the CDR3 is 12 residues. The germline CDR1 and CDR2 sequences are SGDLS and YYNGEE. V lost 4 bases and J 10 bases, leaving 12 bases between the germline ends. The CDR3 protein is CASSILGAEQFF. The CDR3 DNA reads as TGTGCCAGCAGCATTCTCGGGGCGGAGCAGTTCTTC.

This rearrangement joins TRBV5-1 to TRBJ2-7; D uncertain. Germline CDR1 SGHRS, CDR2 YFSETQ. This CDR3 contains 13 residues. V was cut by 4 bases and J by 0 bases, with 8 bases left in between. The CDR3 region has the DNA TGCGCCAGCAGCACAGACAACTCCTACGAGCAGTACTTC. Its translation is CASSTDNSYEQYF.

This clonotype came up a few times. Written as DNA, the CDR3 is TGTGCCAGCAGTTATGTCAGGGGCACTGAAGCTTTCTTT. Protein: CASSYVRGTEAFF. The rearrangement joins TRBV6-5 to TRBJ1-1; D may be TRBD1 (6 bases). V was cut by 3 bases and J by 4 bases, with 9 bases left in between. CDR3 size: 13 residues. Germline CDR1 reads MNHEY; CDR2 reads SVGAGI.

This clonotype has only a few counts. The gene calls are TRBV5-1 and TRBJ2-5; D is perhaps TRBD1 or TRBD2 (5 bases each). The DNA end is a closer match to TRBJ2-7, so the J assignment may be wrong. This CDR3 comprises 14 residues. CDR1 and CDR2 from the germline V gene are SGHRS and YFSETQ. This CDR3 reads CASSSHPGTLEQYF. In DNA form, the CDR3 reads TGCGCCAGCAGCTCTCATCCCGGGACCCTCGAGCAGTACTTC.

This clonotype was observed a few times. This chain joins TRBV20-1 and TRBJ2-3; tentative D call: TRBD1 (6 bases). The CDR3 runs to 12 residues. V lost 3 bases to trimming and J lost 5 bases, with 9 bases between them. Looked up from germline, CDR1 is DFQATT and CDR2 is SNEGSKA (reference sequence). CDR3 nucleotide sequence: TGCAGTGCTAGTTGGGGGCAAGATACGCAGTATTTT. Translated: CSASWGQDTQYF.

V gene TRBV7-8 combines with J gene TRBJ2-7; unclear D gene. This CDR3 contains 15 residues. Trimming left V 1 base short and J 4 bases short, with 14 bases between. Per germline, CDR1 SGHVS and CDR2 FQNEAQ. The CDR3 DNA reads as TGTGCCAGCAGCTTAGGTCCGAACGCTTTGTACGAGCAGTACTTC. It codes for CASSLGPNALYEQYF.

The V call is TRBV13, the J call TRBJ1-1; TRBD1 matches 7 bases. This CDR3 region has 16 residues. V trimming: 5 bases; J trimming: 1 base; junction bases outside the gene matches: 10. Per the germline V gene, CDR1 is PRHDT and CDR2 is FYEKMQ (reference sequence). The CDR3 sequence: CASSPRQGTANTEAFF. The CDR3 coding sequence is TGTGCCAGCAGCCCCCGACAGGGTACGGCGAACACTGAAGCTTTCTTT.